Listed here is a single T cell receptor beta chain. Its specificity is not known. Profiled with immunoSEQ multiplex PCR; TCRdb holds only in-frame clones, not every one. The sample lists about 34,000 clones; almost 90% were seen once. These data originate in a study of T cells in localized non-small cell lung cancer. V lost 3 bases and J lost 2; bases outside the gene matches: 4. From germline, CDR1 is SGHVS and CDR2 FNYEAQ. CDR3 size: 16 residues. Study-wide results and limits: Sequencing was restricted to one tumor region; therefore, heterogeneity remains possible. Uninvolved neighboring lung showed the greatest T cell clonality, exceeding tumor. Turning up in adjacent lung were a median roughly 59 of the top 100 tumor clones.

The source material was peripheral blood, sampled before any cancer treatment. The chain links TRBV7-6 to TRBJ2-6; 7 bases map to TRBD1. The sequence was collected from a woman aged 35 to 70 with stage I lung adenocarcinoma. The CDR3 loop reads CASSFRTGAGANVLTF. The CDR3 DNA reads as TGTGCCAGCAGCTTCCGAACAGGGGCTGGGGCCAACGTCCTGACTTTC.